The 23 T cell receptor beta chains below all came from one sample that was sequenced in a study of control samples from healthy donors and cancer patients. Some clones are missing from TCRdb's copy, which holds only in-frame ones; the method was immunoSEQ multiplex PCR. The sample records hundreds of thousands of clones, around nine tenths being singletons. The sequenced material came from PBMCs. These receptors all come from a middle-aged man with head and neck cancer.

This chain connects TRBV6-4 to TRBJ2-7; 8 bases are shared with TRBD1. The germline gives CDR1 MRHNA, CDR2 SNTAGT. CDR3 size: 13 residues. V lost 7 bases to trimming and J lost 1 base; unmatched junction nucleotides: 3. In DNA, the CDR3 is TGTGCCAGCAATTGGACAGGGTCCTACGAGCAGTACTTC. The encoded protein is CASNWTGSYEQYF.

The rearrangement joins TRBV6-5 to TRBJ1-4, with D unresolved. Germline lookup yields CDR1 MNHEY and CDR2 SVGAGI. There are 14 residues in the CDR3. V lost 0 bases and J 7 bases, leaving 9 bases between the germline ends. The CDR3 sequence is CASSYSWPPEKLFF. The CDR3 bases are TGTGCCAGCAGTTACTCTTGGCCCCCTGAAAAACTGTTTTTT.

This clone was observed once. The genes are TRBV29-1 and TRBJ1-1; 7 bases line up with TRBD1. CDR1 and CDR2 from the germline V gene are SQVTM and ANQGSEA. The length of the CDR3 is 13 residues. After removal of 7 bases from V and 10 bases from J, the junction contained 15 bases not matched to a gene. The CDR3 protein is CSGETGLIGVAFF. The CDR3 DNA reads TGCAGCGGGGAGACAGGGTTAATTGGCGTAGCTTTCTTT.

The chain links TRBV28 to TRBJ2-3; the match to TRBD1 covers 9 bases. V shed 5 bases, J shed 2 bases, and the junction held 11 bases outside the gene matches. The CDR3 spans 17 residues. The germline V gene has CDR1 MDHEN and CDR2 SYDVKM. The CDR3 loop reads CASSIGTGIRFTDTQYF. The CDR3, as DNA: TGTGCCAGCAGTATCGGGACAGGGATTCGCTTCACAGATACGCAGTATTTT.

The chain has TRBV9 and TRBJ1-6; D not resolved. Trimming cost V 5 bases and J 8 bases, with 14 bases left between them. This CDR3 is built from 14 residues. The V gene's germline CDR1 is SGDLS and CDR2 YYNGEE. The DNA for the CDR3 is TGTGCCAGCAGTGTAAGGCAAAGCGATTCACCCCTCCACTTT. Its protein product is CASSVRQSDSPLHF.

V is TRBV13 and J is TRBJ2-1; D is perhaps TRBD1 (6 bases). Between the trimmed V and J ends, which lost 5 bases and 10 bases, there was a span of 15 bases. This CDR3 spans 13 amino acids. Per the germline V gene, CDR1 is PRHDT and CDR2 is FYEKMQ (reference sequence). CDR3 amino acids: CASSAGTPREQFF. In nucleotides, the CDR3 is TGTGCCAGCAGCGCCGGGACACCCAGAGAGCAGTTCTTC.

The rearrangement links TRBV2 to TRBJ1-6; maybe TRBD1 (6 bases). CDR1 is SNHLY, CDR2 FYNNEI, per germline. The CDR3 runs 15 residues. Between the trimmed V and J ends, which lost 6 bases and 5 bases, there was a span of 14 bases. For the CDR3, the DNA is TGTGCCAGCAGGTCCTGGGACACAAATAATTCACCCCTCCACTTT. It translates to CASRSWDTNNSPLHF.

V usage is TRBV19 and J usage is TRBJ2-5; 16 bases are shared with TRBD2. J gave up 2 bases and V 9 bases, and 6 bases lay outside the gene matches. This CDR3 is 16 amino acids long. Germline CDR1 is LNHDA and CDR2 is SQIVND (reference sequence). This CDR3 reads CASTGLAGGEQETQYF. CDR3 nucleotides: TGTGCCAGCACGGGACTAGCGGGGGGGGAACAAGAGACCCAGTACTTC.

This sequence joins TRBV18 and TRBJ1-2, with 9 bases aligning to TRBD1. The CDR3 sequence is 16 residues long. The V gene's germline CDR1 is KGHSH and CDR2 LQKENI. V lost 5 bases, J lost 7 bases, and 14 bases stayed unmatched. This CDR3 reads CASSTEILQGALGYTF. CDR3 DNA sequence: TGTGCCAGCTCAACAGAGATATTACAGGGGGCGCTTGGCTACACCTTC.

This clone has only one observation. The chain links TRBV19 to TRBJ1-6; D is perhaps TRBD1 (5 bases). With 3 bases removed from V and 10 bases from J, the gap between germline ends came to 16 bases. Per germline, CDR1 LNHDA and CDR2 SQIVND (reference sequence). The CDR3 covers 15 residues. The CDR3 region is CASSIQGGPGSPLHF. The CDR3 region has the DNA TGTGCCAGTAGTATTCAGGGAGGACCAGGATCACCCCTCCACTTT. The complete variable domain, with remaining parts taken from reference TRBV19 and TRBJ1-6, reads DGGITQSPKYLFRKEGQNVTLSCEQNLNHDAMYWYRQDPGQGLRLIYYSQIVNDFQKGDIAEGYSVSREKKESFPLTVTSAQKNPTAFYLCASSIQGGPGSPLHFGNGTRLTVT.

CDR3 nucleotide sequence: TGTGCCAGCAGCATCGTGGGTACAGGGGGCAATCAGCCCCAGCATTTT. Protein product: CASSIVGTGGNQPQHF. V and J are TRBV7-2 and TRBJ1-5; 7 bases line up with TRBD1. Germline CDR1 reads SGHTA; CDR2 reads FQGNSA. V was pared by 5 bases and J by 2 bases, with 9 bases of the junction left unmatched. CDR3 length: 16 residues.

The chain carries TRBV19 and TRBJ2-1; D unclear. The germline V gene encodes CDR1 LNHDA and CDR2 SQIVND (reference sequence). Trimming removed 2 bases at V and 5 bases at J, with 10 bases between. The CDR3 consists of 14 residues. CDR3 DNA: TGTGCCAGTAGTATACAACTCCATAACAATGAGCAGTTCTTC. Its protein product is CASSIQLHNNEQFF.

This clone was seen only once. The chain links TRBV14 to TRBJ1-1; D is perhaps TRBD1 (5 bases). This CDR3 has 16 amino acids. CDR1 SGHDN and CDR2 FVKESK come from the germline V gene. The V and J ends lost 2 bases and 4 bases respectively, with 17 bases between them. The CDR3 DNA reads TGTGCCAGCAGCCAACGCACGGGTGGGGCAGGCACTGAAGCTTTCTTT. It translates to CASSQRTGGAGTEAFF.

The chain is built from TRBV3-1 (or the pseudogene TRBV3-2) and TRBJ2-5; D not certain. The V end lost 1 base, the J end lost 1 base, and 7 bases lay between the germline ends. The CDR3 extends over 14 amino acids. CDR1 LGHDT and CDR2 YNNKEL come from the germline V gene (reference sequence). CDR3 sequence (DNA): TGTGCCAGCAGCCAAGTAAGACTCCAAGAGACCCAGTACTTC. This sequence encodes CASSQVRLQETQYF.

The genes are TRBV19 and TRBJ2-5, with D possibly TRBD1 on 6 matching bases. Trimming removed 4 bases from V and 2 bases from J, with 11 bases in between. Germline loops: CDR1 LNHDA, CDR2 SQIVND (reference sequence). The CDR3 has 14 residues. CDR3 sequence reads: CASSTQGLQETQYF. CDR3 bases: TGTGCCAGTAGTACCCAGGGGCTTCAAGAGACCCAGTACTTC.

The gene calls are TRBV2 and TRBJ1-6; D uncertain. Germline CDR1 is SNHLY and CDR2 is FYNNEI. The CDR3 length is 17 residues. Deletions cut 7 bases from V and 0 bases from J, with 16 bases between. In nucleotides, the CDR3 is TGTGCCAGCACCCGGAGCGGAATGATCTCCTATAATTCACCCCTCCACTTT. Translation: CASTRSGMISYNSPLHF.

This clone was seen more than once but under ten times. This chain joins TRBV11-2 and TRBJ2-7, with 8 bases lining up with TRBD1. The CDR3 runs 15 residues. The V segment lost 4 bases and the J segment 5 bases; nucleotides outside the gene matches: 10. Germline V gene lookup returns CDR1 SGHAT and CDR2 FQNNGV. The CDR3 spells CASSSLRGQGNEQYF. The CDR3 DNA sequence: TGTGCCAGCAGCTCCCTTCGAGGACAGGGTAACGAGCAGTACTTC.

This chain uses TRBV27 with TRBJ2-1; 7 nucleotides match TRBD2. Looked up from germline, CDR1 is MNHEY and CDR2 is SMNVEV (reference sequence). Unmatched junction bases numbered 16, after V lost 3 bases and J lost 11 bases. The CDR3 has 16 residues. The CDR3 DNA is TGTGCCAGCAGTTTTGAAGCGGGACCGATGAGCGGCCAGCAGTTCTTC. Its translation: CASSFEAGPMSGQQFF.

The gene calls are TRBV4-3 and TRBJ2-2, with TRBD2 matching 7 bases. The length of the CDR3 is 16 residues. The V gene end was trimmed by 1 base and the J gene end by 3 bases; junction bases not matched to a gene: 5. Germline lookup yields CDR1 LGHNA and CDR2 YSLEER. The CDR3 DNA is TGCGCCAGCAGCCAAGGGTTCGCGGGGGACACCGGGGAGCTGTTTTTT. Translation: CASSQGFAGDTGELFF.

This clone was observed once. This chain joins TRBV7-2 and TRBJ2-5; TRBD2 aligns across 7 bases. The CDR3 totals 15 residues. In germline, CDR1 is SGHTA, CDR2 FQGNSA. Trimming at V came to 3 bases and at J to 6 bases, leaving 10 bases not matched to a gene. This chain's CDR3 is CASSLGSLAAQTQYF. The CDR3 DNA reads as TGTGCCAGCAGCTTGGGTTCGCTAGCGGCCCAGACCCAGTACTTC. Combining the CDR3 with reference TRBV7-2 and TRBJ2-5 gives the whole variable domain GAGVSQSPSNKVTEKGKDVELRCDPISGHTALYWYRQSLGQGLEFLIYFQGNSAPDKSGLPSDRFSAERTGGSVSTLTIQRTQQEDSAVYLCASSLGSLAAQTQYFGPGTRLLVL.

The V and J genes are TRBV4-2 and TRBJ2-1; no definite D call. The CDR3 is made up of 16 amino acids. V lost 1 base and J lost 6, with 16 bases in between. Germline V lookup: CDR1 LGHNA, CDR2 YNFKEQ. CDR3 nucleotides: TGTGCCAGCAGCCAAGGAGGTCCGGTTTTAGCCAATGAGCAGTTCTTC. It codes for CASSQGGPVLANEQFF.

Concerning this clone: The sample contains more than one DNA sequence encoding this CDR3. The chain is built from TRBV4-3 and TRBJ1-1; unclear D gene. Looked up from germline, CDR1 is LGHNA and CDR2 is YSLEER. V lost 0 bases, J lost 1 base, and 6 bases lay in between. The CDR3 is 14 amino acids. CDR3 region: CASSQDRGNTEAFF. The CDR3 bases are TGCGCCAGCAGCCAAGATAGAGGGAACACTGAAGCTTTCTTT.

V and J are TRBV4-3 and TRBJ2-7; D is tentatively TRBD1 or TRBD2 (5 bases each). The CDR3 runs to 13 residues. CDR1 LGHNA and CDR2 YSLEER come from the germline V gene. Trimming cost V 3 bases and J 7 bases, with 13 bases left between them. This CDR3 reads CASSQGPLGEQYF. DNA of the CDR3: TGCGCCAGCAGCCAGGGACCTTTGGGGGAGCAGTACTTC.